One sample yielded the 19 T cell receptor beta chains listed below, sequenced in a study of Graves' ophthalmopathy and Graves' hyperthyroidism (dated by TCRdb to between 2017 and 2018). Data came from an Illumina HiSeq 2000. TCR beta CDR3 regions were amplified from RNA transcripts for repertoire sequencing. The first round was an RT-PCR using HTBI primers with the Qiagen OneStep RT-PCR kit, and this first round was followed by a second-round multiplex PCR, then size selection and purification. TCRdb passed the public sequencing reads through fastp at Q25 and MiXCR, retaining productive beta sequences. Rows matching on CDR3 protein sequence are summarized as one entry with the most common DNA and genes. This sample comprises roughly 300,000 distinct CDR3 sequences, about 17% of them detected only once. 9% to 15% of the sample is taken by the ten largest. Sequenced sample: peripheral blood. These TCRs come from an adult man with Graves' ophthalmopathy.

The CDR3 sequence is CATSDPTGAGETQYF. CDR3 DNA sequence: TGTGCCACCAGTGACCCTACAGGAGCAGGGGAGACCCAGTACTTC. This sequence joins TRBV24-1 and TRBJ2-5, with a weak D call TRBD1 (5 bases). V shed 4 bases and J shed 5 bases, with 16 bases lying between them. The CDR3 covers 15 residues. Germline V gene lookup returns CDR1 KGHDR and CDR2 SFDVKD.

This chain uses TRBV6-5 with TRBJ1-5, with a tentative D call TRBD1 (5 bases). Trimming took 4 bases from V and 11 from J, leaving 21 bases between them. The germline CDR1 and CDR2 sequences are MNHEY and SVGAGI. The CDR3 loop spans 15 amino acids. The CDR3 region is CASSSIRPSETAQHF. CDR3 DNA: TGTGCCAGCAGTTCTATTAGACCCTCGGAGACAGCCCAGCATTTT.

This CDR3 is CASSLKDRGQPQHF. The DNA for the CDR3 is TGTGCCAGCAGCTTAAAGGACAGGGGCCAGCCCCAGCATTTT. This rearrangement joins TRBV7-2 to TRBJ1-5; 9 bases align to TRBD1. The CDR3 has 14 residues. Germline V CDR1 and CDR2: SGHTA, FQGNSA. V lost 2 bases and J lost 7; bases outside the gene matches: 3.

This clonotype showed up many times. A read error may produce the germline difference seen at one junction end. This chain uses TRBV10-3 with TRBJ2-7; possible D gene TRBD2, 6 bases. This CDR3 has 14 amino acids. Germline assignment: CDR1 ENHRY and CDR2 SYGVKD. The CDR3 nucleotides read TGTGCCATCAGTTCCCCTAGCGTAACCTACGTGCAGTACTTC. Translated: CAISSPSVTYVQYF.

The chain recombines TRBV24-1 with TRBJ2-1; 10 positions agree with TRBD1. This CDR3 has 16 amino acids. Germline values: CDR1 KGHDR, CDR2 SFDVKD. Trimming removed 1 base from V and 7 bases from J; junction bases left unmatched: 6. CDR3 coding DNA: TGTGCCACCAGTGATTTTCGGGACAGGGGTAATAATGAGCAGTTCTTC. It codes for CATSDFRDRGNNEQFF.

This clonotype was found many times. The chain is built from TRBV6-1 and TRBJ1-2, with D unclear. Germline loops: CDR1 MNHNS, CDR2 SASEGT. Trimming removed 2 bases from V and 7 bases from J, with 11 bases in between. The CDR3 consists of 13 residues. DNA for the CDR3: TGTGCCAGCAGTGAACGGTATAAGGGTGGCTACACCTTC. Amino acid sequence: CASSERYKGGYTF.

This clonotype was recorded a few times. The rearrangement joins TRBV12-3 or TRBV12-4 to TRBJ1-2, with TRBD1 matching 10 bases. V was pared by 5 bases and J by 6 bases, with 9 bases of the junction left unmatched. CDR3 length: 15 residues. CDR3 nucleotide sequence: TGTGCCAGCAGTCCCGCGGGACAGGGGACAGATGGCTACACCTTC. This encodes CASSPAGQGTDGYTF.

This clonotype was recorded many times. The gene calls are TRBV4-3 and TRBJ2-7; the match to TRBD1 covers 11 bases. Germline V gene lookup returns CDR1 LGHNA and CDR2 YSLEER. This CDR3 is 14 amino acids long. Unmatched junction bases numbered 0, after V lost 3 bases and J lost 2 bases. As DNA, the CDR3 is TGCGCCAGCAGCCAGGGACAGGGGGCCTACGAGCAGTACTTC. Its translation: CASSQGQGAYEQYF.

This clonotype came up many times. V usage is TRBV6-5 and J usage is TRBJ1-1, with D possibly TRBD1 on 6 matching bases. Germline V gene lookup returns CDR1 MNHEY and CDR2 SVGAGI. This CDR3 has 13 residues. Trimming removed 9 bases at V and 9 bases at J, with 20 bases between. The CDR3 DNA follows: TGTGCCAGTAAGCAGGGGAAGGGGGATAAAGCTTTCTTT. Residues: CASKQGKGDKAFF.

This clonotype was counted many times. The V and J genes are TRBV5-1 and TRBJ2-7, with TRBD1 matching over 9 bases. The V and J ends lost 3 bases and 0 bases, in that order; junction bases with no gene match: 7. Germline V CDR1 and CDR2: SGHRS, YFSETQ. There are 16 residues in the CDR3. This CDR3 is CASSSGTGLNSYEQYF. The CDR3 DNA reads TGCGCCAGCAGCTCCGGGACAGGGTTAAACTCCTACGAGCAGTACTTC.

The sample holds many counts of this clonotype. V and J are TRBV5-1 and TRBJ1-1, with 9 bases that match TRBD1. J lost 4 bases, V lost 4 bases, and 5 bases had no gene match. This CDR3 spans 14 amino acids. CDR1 and CDR2 (germline): SGHRS, YFSETQ. The CDR3 spells CASSRQGDSTEAFF. DNA for the CDR3: TGCGCCAGCAGCCGACAGGGGGATAGCACTGAAGCTTTCTTT.

Ten or more counts support this clonotype. This sequence joins TRBV5-4 and TRBJ2-5, with 8 bases lining up with TRBD1. The CDR3 runs to 13 residues. With V trimmed by 6 bases and J by 5 bases, 6 bases remained unmatched. CDR1 is SGHNT and CDR2 is YYREEE in the germline V gene (reference sequence). CDR3 DNA: TGTGCCAGCAACCAGGACAGGGCGGAGACCCAGTACTTC. Its translation is CASNQDRAETQYF.

J is TRBJ1-1 and V is TRBV4-1; D not certain. The CDR3 runs 14 residues. Trimming removed 1 base at V and 3 bases at J, with 9 bases between. Germline V CDR1 and CDR2: MGHRA, YSYEKL. The CDR3 DNA follows: TGCGCCAGCAGCCAAGTGGGTAGGGACACTGAAGCTTTCTTT. Amino acid sequence: CASSQVGRDTEAFF.

This clonotype was counted many times. The chain couples TRBV7-2 to TRBJ1-6, with a weak D call TRBD1 (5 bases). The CDR3 sequence is 15 residues long. CDR1 is SGHTA and CDR2 is FQGNSA in the germline V gene. Trimming cost V 2 bases and J 4 bases, with 9 bases left between them. CDR3 protein: CASSLMTVYNSPLHF. The CDR3 nucleotides are TGTGCCAGCAGCTTAATGACAGTTTATAATTCACCCCTCCACTTT.

This clonotype was detected ten times or more. The gene calls are TRBV2 and TRBJ2-7; 10 bases line up with TRBD1. V lost 7 bases to trimming and J lost 6 bases; unmatched junction nucleotides: 6. Per the germline V gene, CDR1 is SNHLY and CDR2 is FYNNEI. The CDR3 extends over 13 amino acids. The CDR3 sequence is CASTGDRGGEQYF. The CDR3, as DNA: TGTGCCAGCACTGGGGACAGGGGCGGCGAGCAGTACTTC.

The table lists this clonotype with many counts. Germline is not matched at one junction end, which may reflect a read error. This chain connects TRBV11-2 to TRBJ2-7, with TRBD1 identical over 7 bases. Germline V lookup: CDR1 SGHAT, CDR2 FQNNGV. The CDR3 is 14 amino acids. The CDR3 spells CASSSSLGQPHGNF. CDR3 bases: TGTGCCAGCAGCTCCAGTTTGGGACAGCCCCATGGAAACTTC.

This clonotype was seen repeatedly, ten times or more. The V call is TRBV12-3 or TRBV12-4, the J call TRBJ2-4; a possible D gene is TRBD2 (6 bases). The CDR3 is 15 amino acids. The V end lost 5 bases, the J end lost 6 bases, and 17 bases lay between the germline ends. The CDR3 sequence: CASSQAGGDLNIQYF. The DNA for the CDR3 is TGTGCCAGCAGTCAGGCAGGAGGGGATTTAAACATTCAGTACTTC.

This clonotype was counted many times. The chain has TRBV7-8 and TRBJ2-5; unclear D gene. The V end lost 3 bases, the J end lost 4 bases, and 12 bases lay between the germline ends. The CDR3 covers 14 residues. CDR1 is SGHVS, CDR2 FQNEAQ, per germline. CDR3 in amino acids: CASSFWNSGETQYF. Here the CDR3 DNA reads TGTGCCAGCAGCTTCTGGAATAGTGGAGAGACCCAGTACTTC.

This clonotype has a count of ten or more. One base away lies a much larger clone, so this may be a sequencing read error. The gene calls are TRBV13 and TRBJ1-5; no clear D gene. V lost 6 bases to trimming and J lost 0 bases, with 6 bases between them. This CDR3 has 13 amino acids. Germline V lookup: CDR1 PRHDT, CDR2 FYEKMQ (reference sequence). The CDR3 sequence: CASSRYSNQPQHF. The CDR3 nucleotides read TGTGCCAGCAGTCGGTATAGCAATCAGCCCCAGCATTTT.